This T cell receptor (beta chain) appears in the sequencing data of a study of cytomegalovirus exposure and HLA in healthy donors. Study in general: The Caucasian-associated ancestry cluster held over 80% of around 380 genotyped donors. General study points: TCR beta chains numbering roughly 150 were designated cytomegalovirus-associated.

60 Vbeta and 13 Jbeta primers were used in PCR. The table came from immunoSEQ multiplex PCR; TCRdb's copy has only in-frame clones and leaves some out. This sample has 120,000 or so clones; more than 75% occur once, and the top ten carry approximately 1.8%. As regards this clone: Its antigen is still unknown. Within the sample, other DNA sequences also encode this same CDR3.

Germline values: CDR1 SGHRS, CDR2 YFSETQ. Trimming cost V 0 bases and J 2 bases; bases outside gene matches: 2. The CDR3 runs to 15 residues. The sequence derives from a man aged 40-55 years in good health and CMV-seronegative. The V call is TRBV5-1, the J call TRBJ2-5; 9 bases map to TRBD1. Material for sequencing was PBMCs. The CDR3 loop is CASSLDGTGQETQYF. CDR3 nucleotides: TGCGCCAGCAGCTTGGACGGGACAGGGCAAGAGACCCAGTACTTC.